A selection of T cell receptor beta chains follows, all from one sample in a study of identical twins. TCRdb ran MiXCR on the 5' RACE reads and lists one entry per CDR3 protein. The profile covers 550,000 to 800,000 distinct CDR3 sequences, with less than 9% appearing a single time and roughly 1.6% taken by the ten largest. A further study also used this sample, focusing on yellow fever vaccine responses in identical twins.

The source material was PBMCs. Receptor source: a woman under 30 in good health. The CDR3 runs from the conserved cysteine through the conserved F or W. The order of the fields is V gene, D gene, clone size, J gene, CDR3 DNA, CDR3 protein. D genes are given only for firm matches. Expanded clones are given a class, and other clones once, few, many or no size at all.

v_gene: TRBV9; d_gene: -; abundance: -; j_gene: TRBJ2-1; CDR3nt: TGTGCCAGCAGCGACGGGGGGCCCCCTTACAATGAGCAGTTCTTC; CDR3aa: CASSDGGPPYNEQFF
v_gene: TRBV5-1; d_gene: TRBD1; abundance: few; j_gene: TRBJ1-1; CDR3nt: TGCGCCAGCAGCCCCGGACAGGCGGGGACTGAAGCTTTCTTT; CDR3aa: CASSPGQAGTEAFF
v_gene: TRBV5-6; d_gene: -; abundance: few; j_gene: TRBJ2-5; CDR3nt: TGTGCCAGCAGCTTGACGGCACAAAAGACCCAGTACTTC; CDR3aa: CASSLTAQKTQYF
v_gene: TRBV20-1; d_gene: -; abundance: -; j_gene: TRBJ1-2; CDR3nt: TGCAGTGCTAGAGACCCGGGGAGGGCGCACTATGGCTACACCTTC; CDR3aa: CSARDPGRAHYGYTF
v_gene: TRBV20-1; d_gene: -; abundance: few; j_gene: TRBJ2-3; CDR3nt: TGCAGTGCTAGAGAAGATACTAGCTCGGATACGCAGTATTTT; CDR3aa: CSAREDTSSDTQYF
v_gene: TRBV20-1; d_gene: -; abundance: -; j_gene: TRBJ2-5; CDR3nt: TGCAGTGCAAGGGACAATTTCCAAGAGACCCAGTACTTC; CDR3aa: CSARDNFQETQYF
v_gene: TRBV25-1; d_gene: TRBD1; abundance: many; j_gene: TRBJ2-1; CDR3nt: TGTGCCAGCAGTGAAGGGGACAGGGGGCGGCAGTTCTTC; CDR3aa: CASSEGDRGRQFF
v_gene: TRBV24-1; d_gene: -; abundance: -; j_gene: TRBJ2-1; CDR3nt: TGTGCCACCAGTGAGCTCCCGGGGCGGGCGGGCTACAATGAGCAGTTCTTC; CDR3aa: CATSELPGRAGYNEQFF
v_gene: TRBV11-1; d_gene: TRBD2; abundance: many; j_gene: TRBJ2-1; CDR3nt: TGTGCCAGCAGCAAGGTTGGATCCGGACTAGCGGGCCACAATGAGCAGTTCTTC; CDR3aa: CASSKVGSGLAGHNEQFF
v_gene: TRBV29-1; d_gene: -; abundance: few; j_gene: TRBJ2-7; CDR3nt: TGCAGCGCTAGAAACCGGGACAAGGCCTACGAGCAGTACTTC; CDR3aa: CSARNRDKAYEQYF
v_gene: TRBV25-1; d_gene: TRBD1; abundance: many; j_gene: TRBJ1-1; CDR3nt: TGTGCCAGCAAGGGACAGGGTGGGACTGAAGCTTTCTTT; CDR3aa: CASKGQGGTEAFF
v_gene: TRBV28; d_gene: TRBD2; abundance: few; j_gene: TRBJ2-1; CDR3nt: TGTGCCAGCAGTCCCGGGACTAGCGGGAGTAAGGATGAGCAGTTCTTC; CDR3aa: CASSPGTSGSKDEQFF
v_gene: TRBV4-1; d_gene: -; abundance: few; j_gene: TRBJ1-1; CDR3nt: TGCGCCAGCAGCCTCGGTGCAGGGTTCGCCACTGAAGCTTTCTTT; CDR3aa: CASSLGAGFATEAFF
v_gene: TRBV5-1; d_gene: TRBD1; abundance: few; j_gene: TRBJ2-4; CDR3nt: TGCGCCAGCAATACGGGACAGGGGAAAAACATTCAGTACTTC; CDR3aa: CASNTGQGKNIQYF
v_gene: TRBV5-1; d_gene: -; abundance: many; j_gene: TRBJ1-1; CDR3nt: TGCGCCAGCAGCCATTGGCGGGGAATGAACACTGAAGCTTTCTTT; CDR3aa: CASSHWRGMNTEAFF
v_gene: TRBV7-3; d_gene: TRBD2; abundance: -; j_gene: TRBJ2-1; CDR3nt: TGTGCCAGCAGCCCCAAGGGACTAGCGGGAGGGGGGGCCAATAACAATGAGCAGTTCTTC; CDR3aa: CASSPKGLAGGGANNNEQFF
v_gene: TRBV7-8; d_gene: -; abundance: -; j_gene: TRBJ1-2; CDR3nt: TGTGCCAGCAGTATAGGAACAGGGCGAGAAGTCTATGGCTACACCTTC; CDR3aa: CASSIGTGREVYGYTF
v_gene: TRBV6-1; d_gene: -; abundance: -; j_gene: TRBJ2-7; CDR3nt: TGTGCTTCGTGGGGAATGGGCCCCAGCGAGCAGTACTTC; CDR3aa: CASWGMGPSEQYF
v_gene: TRBV29-1; d_gene: -; abundance: few; j_gene: TRBJ2-3; CDR3nt: TGCAGCGCCAGAGAGCGAGTGGGCACAGATACGCAGTATTTT; CDR3aa: CSARERVGTDTQYF
v_gene: TRBV2; d_gene: TRBD2; abundance: few; j_gene: TRBJ2-3; CDR3nt: TGTGCCAGCAGTGAATCCGGACTAGCCGTTCTTTTGCAGTATTTT; CDR3aa: CASSESGLAVLLQYF
v_gene: TRBV6-1; d_gene: TRBD2; abundance: -; j_gene: TRBJ2-3; CDR3nt: TGTGCCAGCAGTGAAGGTGCGGGAGGGCCCACAGATACGCAGTATTTT; CDR3aa: CASSEGAGGPTDTQYF
v_gene: TRBV12-3/TRBV12-4; d_gene: -; abundance: many; j_gene: TRBJ2-3; CDR3nt: TGTGCCAGCAGCCTTAGCAAATTCAGAGATACGCAGTATTTT; CDR3aa: CASSLSKFRDTQYF
v_gene: TRBV6-5; d_gene: TRBD1; abundance: -; j_gene: TRBJ1-1; CDR3nt: TGTGCCAGCAGTTACGGGACAGGCACCGCTGAAGCTTTCTTT; CDR3aa: CASSYGTGTAEAFF
v_gene: TRBV5-1; d_gene: -; abundance: many; j_gene: TRBJ2-2; CDR3nt: TGCGCCAGCAGCTTCTCGGCGGGGTCGGACACCGGGGAGCTGTTTTTT; CDR3aa: CASSFSAGSDTGELFF
v_gene: TRBV3-1; d_gene: -; abundance: few; j_gene: TRBJ1-1; CDR3nt: TGTGCCAGCAGCCAACCGGGACGCCCAAACACTGAAGCTTTCTTT; CDR3aa: CASSQPGRPNTEAFF
v_gene: TRBV14; d_gene: TRBD1; abundance: many; j_gene: TRBJ1-1; CDR3nt: TGTGCCAGCAGCCGGACAGGGGGTATACTGAACACTGAAGCTTTCTTT; CDR3aa: CASSRTGGILNTEAFF
v_gene: TRBV20-1; d_gene: -; abundance: many; j_gene: TRBJ2-2; CDR3nt: TGCAGTGTTCGCAGGCCGAACACCGGGGAGCTGTTTTTT; CDR3aa: CSVRRPNTGELFF
v_gene: TRBV4-2; d_gene: -; abundance: many; j_gene: TRBJ2-1; CDR3nt: TGTGCCAGCAGCCAAGAGGCGGGAGAGCAGTTCTTC; CDR3aa: CASSQEAGEQFF
v_gene: TRBV6-1; d_gene: -; abundance: many; j_gene: TRBJ1-2; CDR3nt: TGTGCCAGCAGACTAAGGACCGGGAATGGCTACACCTTC; CDR3aa: CASRLRTGNGYTF
v_gene: TRBV5-1; d_gene: -; abundance: -; j_gene: TRBJ2-7; CDR3nt: TGCGCCAGCAGCTTGGGACTTTTATTTTCGAACTACGAGCAGTACTTC; CDR3aa: CASSLGLLFSNYEQYF
v_gene: TRBV11-2; d_gene: TRBD2; abundance: few; j_gene: TRBJ2-3; CDR3nt: TGTGCCAGCAGCTCCGAACTAGCGGGAGGTTTGCGCACAGATACGCAGTATTTT; CDR3aa: CASSSELAGGLRTDTQYF
v_gene: TRBV12-3/TRBV12-4; d_gene: -; abundance: many; j_gene: TRBJ2-5; CDR3nt: TGTGCCAGCAGTCCCAGGGGGACCCAGTACTTC; CDR3aa: CASSPRGTQYF
v_gene: TRBV24-1; d_gene: TRBD2; abundance: many; j_gene: TRBJ2-1; CDR3nt: TGTGCCACCAGTGGTCTGACTAGCGGGGGGGCGGGCAATGAGCAGTTCTTC; CDR3aa: CATSGLTSGGAGNEQFF
v_gene: TRBV20-1; d_gene: -; abundance: few; j_gene: TRBJ2-7; CDR3nt: TGCAGTGCTAGCGGGAGTTCCTATGGCTCCTACGAGCAGTACTTC; CDR3aa: CSASGSSYGSYEQYF
v_gene: TRBV2; d_gene: TRBD1; abundance: many; j_gene: TRBJ1-1; CDR3nt: TGTGCCAGCAACTTCGACAGGGAGAACACTGAAGCTTTCTTT; CDR3aa: CASNFDRENTEAFF
v_gene: TRBV6-1; d_gene: TRBD2; abundance: -; j_gene: TRBJ2-1; CDR3nt: TGTGCCAGCAGTGTGACCGGGACTAGAGGTTTTGACGAGCAGTTCTTC; CDR3aa: CASSVTGTRGFDEQFF
v_gene: TRBV10-3; d_gene: -; abundance: many; j_gene: TRBJ2-7; CDR3nt: TGTGCCATCAGTGAGGGCACGACCTACGAGCAGTACTTC; CDR3aa: CAISEGTTYEQYF
v_gene: TRBV10-3; d_gene: TRBD2; abundance: -; j_gene: TRBJ2-4; CDR3nt: TGTGCCATCAGTGAGGGACTAGCGCAGTACTTC; CDR3aa: CAISEGLAQYF
v_gene: TRBV7-9; d_gene: -; abundance: many; j_gene: TRBJ1-2; CDR3nt: TGTGCCAGCAGCCCCAAGGGCTCCTACGGCTACACCTTC; CDR3aa: CASSPKGSYGYTF
v_gene: TRBV7-8; d_gene: -; abundance: -; j_gene: TRBJ1-1; CDR3nt: TGTGCCAGCAGCCGTAGCGTCGGCACTGAAGCTTTCTTT; CDR3aa: CASSRSVGTEAFF
v_gene: TRBV12-3/TRBV12-4; d_gene: TRBD1; abundance: -; j_gene: TRBJ1-1; CDR3nt: TGTGCCAGCAGTAACACAGGGGGCGGAGGCACTGAAGCTTTCTTT; CDR3aa: CASSNTGGGGTEAFF
v_gene: TRBV24-1; d_gene: TRBD2; abundance: many; j_gene: TRBJ2-1; CDR3nt: TGTGCCACCAGAGGGACTAGCGGTTACAATGAGCAGTTCTTC; CDR3aa: CATRGTSGYNEQFF
v_gene: TRBV15; d_gene: -; abundance: -; j_gene: TRBJ2-1; CDR3nt: TGTGCCACCAGCAGAGATCGCTTGGATGAGCAGTTCTTC; CDR3aa: CATSRDRLDEQFF